This TCR beta chain was identified in a study of blood T cell repertoires in COVID-19. At the level of the study: Researchers got acute and convalescent COVID-19 samples from the United States, Italy and Spain. PBMCs, B-cell-depleted T cells, or T cells provided the cDNA or gDNA that made up the material.

CDR1 is MGHRA and CDR2 is YSYEKL in the germline V gene. There are 18 residues in the CDR3. Unmatched junction bases numbered 15, after V lost 3 bases and J lost 6 bases. Source study methods: Reference gene primer amplification gave estimated nucleated cell counts. TCRdb's copy holds only in-frame clones and misses some; the assay was immunoSEQ multiplex PCR. The V and J calls and clone size were taken over from that table, and D and trimming were inferred from the DNA. The sample contains roughly 700,000 clones, around 89% of which appear only once. This rearrangement joins TRBV4-1 to TRBJ2-3; 10 bases are shared with TRBD2. The TCR comes from a woman aged 18-29 years with acute or convalescent COVID-19. The sample taken for sequencing was peripheral blood. DNA for the CDR3: TGCGCCAGCAGCCAGAACCTTAAGCGGGGGGGTTCCACGGATACGCAGTATTTT. It is translated as CASSQNLKRGGSTDTQYF.